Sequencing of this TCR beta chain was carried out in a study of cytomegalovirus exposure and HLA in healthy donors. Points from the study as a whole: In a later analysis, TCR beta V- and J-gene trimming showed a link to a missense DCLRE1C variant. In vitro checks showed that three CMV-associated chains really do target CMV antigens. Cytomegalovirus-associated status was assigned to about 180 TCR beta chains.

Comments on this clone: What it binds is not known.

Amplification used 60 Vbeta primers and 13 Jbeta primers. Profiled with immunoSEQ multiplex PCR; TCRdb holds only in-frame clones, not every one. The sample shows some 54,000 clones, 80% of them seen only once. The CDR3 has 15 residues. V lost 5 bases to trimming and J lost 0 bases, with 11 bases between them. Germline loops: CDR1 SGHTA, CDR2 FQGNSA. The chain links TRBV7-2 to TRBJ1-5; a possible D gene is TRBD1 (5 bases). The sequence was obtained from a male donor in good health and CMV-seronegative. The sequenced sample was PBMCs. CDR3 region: CASSLTGGSNQPQHF. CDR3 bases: TGTGCCAGCAGCCTCACGGGGGGTAGCAATCAGCCCCAGCATTTT.